This T cell receptor (beta chain) came from a study of control samples from healthy donors and cancer patients. This table comes from immunoSEQ multiplex PCR, and its TCRdb copy is limited to in-frame clones, with some not included. The sample carries about 180,000 clones, around 90% recorded once. This receptor was taken from a woman in her thirties or forties in good health. Source material: blood.

The CDR3 loop reads CASSQSLLGADPTDTQYF. The CDR3, as DNA: TGTGCCAGCAGCCAATCGCTTTTGGGGGCCGATCCCACAGATACGCAGTATTTT. V gene TRBV3-1 (or the pseudogene TRBV3-2) combines with J gene TRBJ2-3, with D tentatively TRBD1 (6 bases). The V end lost 2 bases, the J end lost 2 bases, and 20 bases lay between the germline ends. This CDR3 is 18 amino acids long. Germline V CDR1 and CDR2: LGHDT, YNNKEL (reference sequence).